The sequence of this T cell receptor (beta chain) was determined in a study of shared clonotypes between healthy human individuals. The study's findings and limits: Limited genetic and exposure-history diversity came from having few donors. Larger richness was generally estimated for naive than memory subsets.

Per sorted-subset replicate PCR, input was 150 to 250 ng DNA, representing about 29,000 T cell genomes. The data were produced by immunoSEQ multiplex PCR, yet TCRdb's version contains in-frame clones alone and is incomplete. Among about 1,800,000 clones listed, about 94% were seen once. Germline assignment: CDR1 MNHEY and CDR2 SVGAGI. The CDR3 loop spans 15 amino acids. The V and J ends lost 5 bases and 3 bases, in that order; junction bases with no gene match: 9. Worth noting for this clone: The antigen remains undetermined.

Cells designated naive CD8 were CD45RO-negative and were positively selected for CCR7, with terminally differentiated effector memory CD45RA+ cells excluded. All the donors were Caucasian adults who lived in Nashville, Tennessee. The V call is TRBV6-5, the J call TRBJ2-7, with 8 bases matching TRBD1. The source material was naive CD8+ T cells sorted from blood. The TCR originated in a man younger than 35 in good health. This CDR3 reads CASSIGQGLGYEQYF. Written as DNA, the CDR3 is TGTGCCAGCAGTATTGGACAGGGCCTGGGCTACGAGCAGTACTTC.